A selection of T cell receptor beta chains follows, all from one sample in a study of T cells in Graves' hyperthyroidism and ophthalmopathy. TCRdb reprocessed the multiplex PCR reads with MiXCR, giving one entry per CDR3 protein. The sample consists of about 250,000 distinct CDR3 sequences, about 25% of them appearing once. Sequenced material: blood. Receptor source: a woman aged 35 to 49 with Graves' ophthalmopathy. CDR3s include the opening cysteine and the closing phenylalanine or tryptophan. Fields, in order: D gene, clone size, J gene, V gene, CDR3 DNA, CDR3 protein. D genes are given only for firm matches. A row's size may be missing; if present it is once, few, many or a size class.

- many TRBJ1-2 TRBV5-1 TGCGCCAGCAGCTTGGGGATGGGGCAAAACCTCTATGGCTACACCTTC CASSLGMGQNLYGYTF
TRBD1 - TRBJ2-7 TRBV29-1 TGCAGCGTTGAAGATCCTTATGGACAGGGGCGTTACGAGCAGTACTTC CSVEDPYGQGRYEQYF
- - TRBJ1-2 TRBV6-1 TGTGCCAGCAGGGATCCCACTCTACAGGGCGGCTATGGCTACACCTTC CASRDPTLQGGYGYTF
- many TRBJ1-2 TRBV20-1 TGCAGTGCTAGAAACAGGGAGGTTCAGTCCGGCTATGGCTACACCTTC CSARNREVQSGYGYTF
- many TRBJ1-1 TRBV28 TGTGCCAGCAGTCCCTTATTACCGGGGGGCATGAACACTGAAGCTTTCTTT CASSPLLPGGMNTEAFF
- many TRBJ2-5 TRBV12-3/TRBV12-4 TGTGCCAGCAGTTTAGGGGTTTACCAAGAGACCCAGTACTTC CASSLGVYQETQYF
- - TRBJ1-1 TRBV28 TGTGCCAGCAGTTCATACATGGAAGCTTTCTTT CASSSYMEAFF
TRBD1 - TRBJ1-2 TRBV7-8 TGTGCCAGCAGCTCGGGGGGGACAGGGGGCGACTATGGCTACACCTTC CASSSGGTGGDYGYTF
TRBD1 - TRBJ1-1 TRBV11-1 TGTGCCAGCAGCCATAGACCGGGACAGGGGCACACTGAAGCTTTCTTT CASSHRPGQGHTEAFF
TRBD2 - TRBJ2-7 TRBV28 TGTGCCAGCAAGGGACTAGCGGGGATCTCCTACGAGCAGTACTTC CASKGLAGISYEQYF
- many TRBJ1-2 TRBV10-3 TGTGCCATCGAGTCCGGGGGAAGGGGGGATCTCGATGGCTACACCTTC CAIESGGRGDLDGYTF
- many TRBJ2-2 TRBV27 TGTGCCAGCAGTTTATCTGCTAGCCTTGGCACCGGGGAGCTGCTTTTT CASSLSASLGTGELLF
TRBD1 many TRBJ2-7 TRBV20-1 TGCAGTGCTGGGGACAGGGACTCCTACGAGCAGTACTTC CSAGDRDSYEQYF
TRBD2 - TRBJ2-5 TRBV6-2/TRBV6-3 TGTGCCAGCAGTGACCGACTAGCGGCACAAGAGACCCAGTACTTC CASSDRLAAQETQYF
TRBD1 - TRBJ2-7 TRBV19 TGTGCCAGCTCCAGGGGGATCGGCTCCTACGAGCAGTACTTC CASSRGIGSYEQYF
TRBD1 many TRBJ2-5 TRBV27 TGTGCCAGCAGTTTCGGGACAGGGGCGCAAGAGACCCAGTACTTC CASSFGTGAQETQYF
TRBD1 many TRBJ2-7 TRBV28 TGTGCCAGCAGTATACACTTGGACAGGGGCGAGCAGTACTTC CASSIHLDRGEQYF
- many TRBJ2-2 TRBV4-2 TGTGCCAGCAGCCAAGGGACAGCCGGGGAGCTGTTTTTT CASSQGTAGELFF
- - TRBJ1-5 TRBV19 TGTGCCAGTAGTAGGGACAACGGTTATAGCAATCAGCCCCAGCATTTT CASSRDNGYSNQPQHF
- many TRBJ1-2 TRBV20-1 TGCAGTGCTAGCACAAGTAACTATGGCTACACCTTC CSASTSNYGYTF
- - TRBJ1-2 TRBV12-3/TRBV12-4 TGTGCCAGCAAAGCTAGCGCAGAGCCAGGCTATGGCTACACCTTC CASKASAEPGYGYTF
- - TRBJ2-7 TRBV25-1 TGTGCCAGCAGCCTCCTTGGGGCAGGGGAATCCTACGAGCAGTACTTC CASSLLGAGESYEQYF
- - TRBJ1-2 TRBV6-1 TGTGCCAGCAGAGATGAGATTAACTATGGCTACACCTTC CASRDEINYGYTF
- many TRBJ2-7 TRBV28 TGTGCCAGCAGGCCGCGGGGCCGATCCTACGAGCAGTACTTC CASRPRGRSYEQYF
- many TRBJ2-2 TRBV12-5 TGTGCTAGTGGTTTGGGATCGACGAACACCGGGGAGCTGTTTTTT CASGLGSTNTGELFF
- few TRBJ1-1 TRBV28 TGTGCCAGCAGCCTCCTTGTGGACACTGAAGCTTTCTTT CASSLLVDTEAFF
- many TRBJ1-1 TRBV5-5 TGTGCCAGCAGCGTCGCAGCGAACACTGAAGCTTTCTTT CASSVAANTEAFF
TRBD2 many TRBJ2-2 TRBV12-3/TRBV12-4 TGTGCCAGCAGTCCTAGCGGGAGGGGCGGGGAGCTGTTTTTT CASSPSGRGGELFF
- - TRBJ1-1 TRBV6-2/TRBV6-3 TGTGCCAGCAGTTACTCGAGCTCGAACTATGCTTTCTTT CASSYSSSNYAFF
- many TRBJ1-1 TRBV2 TGTGCCAGCAAACCCGACGGGAACACTGAAGCTTTCTTT CASKPDGNTEAFF
TRBD2 few TRBJ2-7 TRBV2 TGTGCCAGCACCAGAAGAGGGACTAGCGGCCAATCCTACGAGCAGTACTTC CASTRRGTSGQSYEQYF
- few TRBJ2-5 TRBV2 TGTGCCAGCAGTGATGCAGGGGGGGTGTGGGAGACCCAGTACTTC CASSDAGGVWETQYF
TRBD2 - TRBJ2-4 TRBV7-2 TGTGCCAGCAGCCTGGGGGGGGTTTTAGACATTCAGTACTTC CASSLGGVLDIQYF
TRBD2 many TRBJ2-7 TRBV11-3 TGTGCCAGAGGACCGGGACTAGCGGGTTACGAGCAGTACTTC CARGPGLAGYEQYF
TRBD1 - TRBJ1-1 TRBV29-1 TGCAGCGGTTGCCTGGACAGGGGAGGTAAAGCTTACTTT CSGCLDRGGKAYF
- - TRBJ2-5 TRBV7-8 TGTGCCAGCAGCCAGTCGAACGCCCAAGAGACCCAGTACTTC CASSQSNAQETQYF
TRBD2 many TRBJ2-7 TRBV11-1 TGTGCCAGCAGCTTAGCGATAGGAGGTAGCGGGACCATCGCGACCTACGAGCAGTACTTC CASSLAIGGSGTIATYEQYF
- - TRBJ1-3 TRBV19 TGTGCCAGTACCCAGGACAGCTATTACTCTGGAAACACCATATATTTT CASTQDSYYSGNTIYF
TRBD1 many TRBJ1-2 TRBV7-2 TGTGCCAGCAGCTTAGATCAGGGGGCGGATGGCTACACCTTC CASSLDQGADGYTF
- many TRBJ1-1 TRBV11-2 TGTGCCAGCAGCTTAGTACTCACTGAAGCTTTCTTT CASSLVLTEAFF
- - TRBJ2-7 TRBV20-1 TGCAGTGCTATAGACCCCTTAACAGCTGCCTACGAGCAGTACTTC CSAIDPLTAAYEQYF
- many TRBJ1-2 TRBV28 TGTGCCAGCAGTTTATCCGGGGAGGGTATCTATGGCTACACCTTC CASSLSGEGIYGYTF
- many TRBJ2-3 TRBV6-1 TGTGCCAGCAGGAGGACTGGAGGCACAGATACGCAGTATTTT CASRRTGGTDTQYF
- many TRBJ1-2 TRBV20-1 TGCAGTGCTAGACGCTACCCATTCCTCTATGGCTACACCTTC CSARRYPFLYGYTF
- many TRBJ2-7 TRBV20-1 TGCAGTGCTAACGGGGCGGCAGGGAACTCCTACGAGCAGTACTTC CSANGAAGNSYEQYF
- many TRBJ2-5 TRBV6-5 TGTGCCAGCAGTTACTCGTCCCCCTTCCTGGGGGAGACCCAGTACTTC CASSYSSPFLGETQYF
TRBD2 many TRBJ2-7 TRBV19 TGTGCCAGTAGTATACTCCCGGGTAGCGGGAGCTACGAGCAGTACTTC CASSILPGSGSYEQYF
- many TRBJ1-5 TRBV4-1 TGCGCCAGCAGCCAAGGCTTATCGGGGGCGGATCAGCCCCAGCATTTT CASSQGLSGADQPQHF
TRBD1 - TRBJ2-5 TRBV6-5 TGTGCCAGCAGTTACTCGGCAGGGACAGAAGAGACCCAGTACTTC CASSYSAGTEETQYF
- - TRBJ1-1 TRBV6-2/TRBV6-3 TGTGCCAGCAGCGCCTTCGAGGGGCTCCGGGGAGCTTTCTTT CASSAFEGLRGAFF
TRBD2 many TRBJ2-7 TRBV28 TGTGCCAGCAGCAAGCGGGGGGTCTACGAGCAGTACTTC CASSKRGVYEQYF
- many TRBJ1-1 TRBV6-5 TGTGCCAGCAGTTATCCCCCCAGCTTCATGAACACTGAAGCTTTCTTT CASSYPPSFMNTEAFF
TRBD1 many TRBJ1-5 TRBV2 TGTGCCAGCGAAAGACAGGGTAGCAATCAGCCCCAGCATTTT CASERQGSNQPQHF
- many TRBJ2-6 TRBV18 TGTGCCAGCCTTTATATGGGCTCTGGGGCCAACGTCCTGACTTTC CASLYMGSGANVLTF
- many TRBJ1-1 TRBV19 TGTGCCGTACAGAAGGGGATGAACACTGAAGCTTTCTTT CAVQKGMNTEAFF
- many TRBJ1-3 TRBV11-2 TGTGCCAGCAGCCCATTAAGGGCCGGAAACACCATATATTTT CASSPLRAGNTIYF
- many TRBJ2-7 TRBV2 TGTGCCAGCAGGGGTTTCAACTCCTACGAGCAGTACTTC CASRGFNSYEQYF
- - TRBJ2-2 TRBV12-3/TRBV12-4 TGTGCCAGCAGTTTATATCGGGGCATGAACACCGGGGAGCTGTATTTT CASSLYRGMNTGELYF
TRBD2 many TRBJ2-7 TRBV6-5 TGTGCCAGCAGTTACTCGGTGGAGCGGGAGAAATACGAGCAGTACTTC CASSYSVEREKYEQYF
- few TRBJ1-1 TRBV18 TGTGCCAGCTCACCAGGGAGCGACACTGAAGCTTTCTTT CASSPGSDTEAFF